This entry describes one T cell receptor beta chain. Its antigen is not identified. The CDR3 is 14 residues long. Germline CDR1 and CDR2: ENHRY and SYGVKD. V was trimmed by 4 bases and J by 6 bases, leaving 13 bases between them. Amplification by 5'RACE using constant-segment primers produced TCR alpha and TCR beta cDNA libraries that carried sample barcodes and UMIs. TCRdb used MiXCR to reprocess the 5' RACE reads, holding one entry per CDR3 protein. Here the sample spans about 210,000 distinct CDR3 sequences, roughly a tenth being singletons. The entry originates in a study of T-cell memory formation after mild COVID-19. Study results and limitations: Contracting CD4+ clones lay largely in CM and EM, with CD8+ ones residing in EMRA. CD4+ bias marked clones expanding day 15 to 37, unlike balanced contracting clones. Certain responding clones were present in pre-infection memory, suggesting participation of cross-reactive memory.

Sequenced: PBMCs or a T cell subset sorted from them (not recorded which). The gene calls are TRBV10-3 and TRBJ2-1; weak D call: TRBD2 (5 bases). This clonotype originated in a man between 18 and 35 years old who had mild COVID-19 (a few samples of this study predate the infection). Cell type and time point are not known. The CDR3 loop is CAISGEVEGNEQFF. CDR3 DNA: TGTGCCATCAGTGGGGAAGTAGAGGGCAATGAGCAGTTCTTC.